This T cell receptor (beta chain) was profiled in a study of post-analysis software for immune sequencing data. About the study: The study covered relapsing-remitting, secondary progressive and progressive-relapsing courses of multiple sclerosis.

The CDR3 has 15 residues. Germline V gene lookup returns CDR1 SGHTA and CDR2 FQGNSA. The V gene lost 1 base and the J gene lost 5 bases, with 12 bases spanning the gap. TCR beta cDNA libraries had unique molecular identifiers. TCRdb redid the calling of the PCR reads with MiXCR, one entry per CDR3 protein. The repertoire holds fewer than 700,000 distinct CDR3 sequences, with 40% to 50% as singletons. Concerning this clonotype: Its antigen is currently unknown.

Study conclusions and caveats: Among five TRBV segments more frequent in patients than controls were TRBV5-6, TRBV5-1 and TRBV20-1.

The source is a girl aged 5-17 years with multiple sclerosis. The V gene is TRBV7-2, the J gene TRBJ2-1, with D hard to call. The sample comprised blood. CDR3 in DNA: TGTGCCAGCAGCTTAGGGCCAGACGTAAACAATGAGCAGTTCTTC. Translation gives CASSLGPDVNNEQFF.